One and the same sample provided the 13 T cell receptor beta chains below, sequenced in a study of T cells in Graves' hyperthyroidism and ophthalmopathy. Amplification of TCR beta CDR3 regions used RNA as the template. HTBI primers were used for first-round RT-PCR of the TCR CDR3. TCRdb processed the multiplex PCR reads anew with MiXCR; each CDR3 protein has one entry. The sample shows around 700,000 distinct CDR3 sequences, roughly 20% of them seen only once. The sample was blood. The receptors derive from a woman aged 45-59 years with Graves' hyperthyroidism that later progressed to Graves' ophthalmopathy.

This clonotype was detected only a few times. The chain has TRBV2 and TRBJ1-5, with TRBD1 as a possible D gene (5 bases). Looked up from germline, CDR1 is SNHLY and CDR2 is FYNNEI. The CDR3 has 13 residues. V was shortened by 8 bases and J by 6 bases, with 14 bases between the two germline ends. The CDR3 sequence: CASGGDTSQPQHF. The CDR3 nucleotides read TGTGCCAGCGGGGGGGATACCTCTCAGCCCCAGCATTTT.

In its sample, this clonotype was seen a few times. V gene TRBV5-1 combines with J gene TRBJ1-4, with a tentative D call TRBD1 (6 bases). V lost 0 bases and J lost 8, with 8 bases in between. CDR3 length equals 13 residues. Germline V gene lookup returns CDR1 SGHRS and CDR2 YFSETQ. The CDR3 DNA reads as TGCGCCAGCAGCTTGGGGACAGTCGAAAAACTGTTTTTT. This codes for CASSLGTVEKLFF. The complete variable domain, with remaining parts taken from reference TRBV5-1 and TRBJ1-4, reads KAGVTQTPRYLIKTRGQQVTLSCSPISGHRSVSWYQQTPGQGLQFLFEYFSETQRNKGNFPGRFSGRQFSNSRSEMNVSTLELGDSALYLCASSLGTVEKLFFGSGTQLSVL.

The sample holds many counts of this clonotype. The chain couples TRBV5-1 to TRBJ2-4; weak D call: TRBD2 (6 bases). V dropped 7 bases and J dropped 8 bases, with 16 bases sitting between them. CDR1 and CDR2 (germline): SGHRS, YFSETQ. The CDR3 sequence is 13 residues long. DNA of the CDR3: TGCGCCAGCGGGCTGGAGGGGTTTGACATTCAGTACTTC. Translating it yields CASGLEGFDIQYF.

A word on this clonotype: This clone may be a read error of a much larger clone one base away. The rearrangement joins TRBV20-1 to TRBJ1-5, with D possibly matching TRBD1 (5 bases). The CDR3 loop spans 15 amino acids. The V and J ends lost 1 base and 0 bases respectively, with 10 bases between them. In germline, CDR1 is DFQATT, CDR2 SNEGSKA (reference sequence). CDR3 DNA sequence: TGCAGTGCTAGAGGGGGCCTCTATAGCAATCAGCCCCAGCATTTT. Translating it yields CSARGGLYSNQPQHF.

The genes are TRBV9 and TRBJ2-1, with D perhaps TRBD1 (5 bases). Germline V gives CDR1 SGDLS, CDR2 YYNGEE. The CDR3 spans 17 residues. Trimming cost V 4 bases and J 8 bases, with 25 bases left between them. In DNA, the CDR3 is TGTGCCAGCAGCTCCCCAGGTGGGGCAGGTCCTCTCGATGAGCAGTTCTTC. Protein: CASSSPGGAGPLDEQFF.

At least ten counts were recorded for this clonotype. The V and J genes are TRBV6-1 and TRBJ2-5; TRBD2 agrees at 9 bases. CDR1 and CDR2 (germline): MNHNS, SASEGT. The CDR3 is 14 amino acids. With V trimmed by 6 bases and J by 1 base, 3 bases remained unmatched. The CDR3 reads CASRSLAGQETQYF. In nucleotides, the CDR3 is TGTGCCAGCAGATCACTAGCGGGCCAAGAGACCCAGTACTTC.

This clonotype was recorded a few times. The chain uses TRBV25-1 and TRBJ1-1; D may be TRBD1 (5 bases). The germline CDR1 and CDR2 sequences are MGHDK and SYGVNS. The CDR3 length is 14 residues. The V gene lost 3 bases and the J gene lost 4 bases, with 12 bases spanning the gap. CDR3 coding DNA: TGTGCCAGCAGTGATAACAGGCTCGTCACTGAAGCTTTCTTT. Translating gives CASSDNRLVTEAFF.

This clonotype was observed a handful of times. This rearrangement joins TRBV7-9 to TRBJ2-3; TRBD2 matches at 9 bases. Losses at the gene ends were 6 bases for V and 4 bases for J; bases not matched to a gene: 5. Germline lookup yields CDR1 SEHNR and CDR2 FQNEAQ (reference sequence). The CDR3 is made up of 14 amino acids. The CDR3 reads CASRRGGGADTQYF. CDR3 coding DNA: TGTGCCAGCAGGAGGGGCGGGGGGGCAGATACGCAGTATTTT. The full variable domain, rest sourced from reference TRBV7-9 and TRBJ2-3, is DTGVSQNPRHKITKRGQNVTFRCDPISEHNRLYWYRQTLGQGPEFLTYFQNEAQLEKSRLLSDRFSAERPKGSFSTLEIQRTEQGDSAMYLCASRRGGGADTQYFGPGTRLTVL.

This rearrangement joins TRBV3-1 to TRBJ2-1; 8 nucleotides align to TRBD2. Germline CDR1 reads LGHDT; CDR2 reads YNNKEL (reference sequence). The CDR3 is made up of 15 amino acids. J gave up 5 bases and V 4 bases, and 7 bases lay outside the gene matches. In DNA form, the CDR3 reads TGTGCCAGCAGCCCCCGGGGGGGGGTCCACAATGAGCAGTTCTTC. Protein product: CASSPRGGVHNEQFF.

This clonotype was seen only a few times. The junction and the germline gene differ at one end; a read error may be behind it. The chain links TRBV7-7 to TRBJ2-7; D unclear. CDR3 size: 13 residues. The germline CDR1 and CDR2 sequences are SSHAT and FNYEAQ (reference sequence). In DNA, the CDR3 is TGTGCTAGCAGCTTAACGATTTCCCACGAGCAGTACTTC. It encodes CASSLTISHEQYF.

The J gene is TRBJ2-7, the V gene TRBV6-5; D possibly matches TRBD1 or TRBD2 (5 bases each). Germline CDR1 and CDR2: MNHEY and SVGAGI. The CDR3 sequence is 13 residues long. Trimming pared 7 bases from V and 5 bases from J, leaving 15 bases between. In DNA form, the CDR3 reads TGTGCCAGCACTTCCGGGACCCTGGACGAGCAGTACTTC. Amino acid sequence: CASTSGTLDEQYF.

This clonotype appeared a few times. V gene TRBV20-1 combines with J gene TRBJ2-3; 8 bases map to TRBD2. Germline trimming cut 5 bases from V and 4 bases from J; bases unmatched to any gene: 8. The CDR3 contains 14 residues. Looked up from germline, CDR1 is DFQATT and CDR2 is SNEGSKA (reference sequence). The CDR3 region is CSARGGGRADTQYF. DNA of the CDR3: TGCAGTGCTCGGGGGGGGGGACGGGCAGATACGCAGTATTTT.

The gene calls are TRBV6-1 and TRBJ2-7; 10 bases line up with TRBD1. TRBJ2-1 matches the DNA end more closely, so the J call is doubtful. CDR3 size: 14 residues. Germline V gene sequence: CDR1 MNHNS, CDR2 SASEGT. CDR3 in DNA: TGTGCCAGCAGTGGGACAGGGGGTGCCTACGAGCAGTTCTTC. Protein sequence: CASSGTGGAYEQFF.